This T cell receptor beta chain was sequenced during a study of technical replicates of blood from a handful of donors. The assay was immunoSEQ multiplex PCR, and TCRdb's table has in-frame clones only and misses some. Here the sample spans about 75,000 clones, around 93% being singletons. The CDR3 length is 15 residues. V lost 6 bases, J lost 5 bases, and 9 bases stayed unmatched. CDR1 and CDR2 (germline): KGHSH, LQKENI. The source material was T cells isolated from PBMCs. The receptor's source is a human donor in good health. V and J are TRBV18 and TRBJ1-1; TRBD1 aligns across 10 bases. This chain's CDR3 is CASSPPGQGSTEAFF. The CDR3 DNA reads TGTGCCAGCTCCCCTCCGGGACAGGGGAGTACTGAAGCTTTCTTT.